A single sample is the source of the 6 T cell receptor beta chains below, sequenced in a study of blood T cell repertoires in COVID-19. Using immunoSEQ multiplex PCR, the repertoire was profiled, and TCRdb retains in-frame clones only, with some absent. The sample lists around 200,000 clones; over 75% were seen once. What was sequenced was PBMCs or T cells enriched from blood (not recorded which). The origin of the receptors is a woman aged 40 to 55 with acute COVID-19.

This chain connects TRBV7-8 to TRBJ2-7; 9 bases align to TRBD1. After removal of 3 bases from V and 0 bases from J, the junction contained 3 bases not matched to a gene. Per germline, CDR1 SGHVS and CDR2 FQNEAQ. The CDR3 runs 15 residues. The CDR3, as DNA: TGTGCCAGCAGCTTTGGACAGGGGCCCTCCTACGAGCAGTACTTC. The encoded protein is CASSFGQGPSYEQYF.

V gene TRBV11-3 combines with J gene TRBJ1-6, with 10 bases matching TRBD1. The V gene end was trimmed by 6 bases and the J gene end by 5 bases; junction bases not matched to a gene: 4. CDR1 SGHNT and CDR2 YENEEA come from the germline V gene. The CDR3 consists of 15 residues. CDR3 DNA: TGTGCCAGCAGTTTGGGACAGGGGAATAATTCACCCCTCCACTTT. Protein: CASSLGQGNNSPLHF.

The chain couples TRBV7-9 to TRBJ2-1; a possible D gene is TRBD1 (6 bases). Germline values: CDR1 SEHNR, CDR2 FQNEAQ (reference sequence). The V end lost 1 base, the J end lost 7 bases, and 11 bases lay between the germline ends. The CDR3 extends over 14 amino acids. DNA for the CDR3: TGTGCCAGCAGCTTAGGGACAGAGAGGAATGAGCAGTTCTTC. Amino acids: CASSLGTERNEQFF.

This clone has more than one count but fewer than ten. The chain recombines TRBV29-1 with TRBJ2-2; TRBD1 matches at 8 bases. V lost 6 bases, J lost 5 bases, and 11 bases stayed unmatched. The germline CDR1 and CDR2 sequences are SQVTM and ANQGSEA. The CDR3 covers 15 residues. CDR3 coding DNA: TGCAGCGTAGGCTACAGGGGGTTGGGGACCGGGGAGCTGTTTTTT. Protein sequence: CSVGYRGLGTGELFF.

This clone showed up just a few times. This chain links TRBV30 with TRBJ1-2; D ambiguous. Deletions cut 5 bases from V and 3 bases from J, with 7 bases between. CDR1 is GTSNPN, CDR2 SVGIG, per germline (reference sequence). CDR3 size: 11 residues. CDR3 residues: CAWGRDYGYTF. DNA of the CDR3: TGTGCCTGGGGACGGGACTATGGCTACACCTTC. The whole variable domain, remainder taken from reference TRBV30 and TRBJ1-2, is SQTIHQWPATLVQPVGSPLSLECTVEGTSNPNLYWYRQAAGRGLQLLFYSVGIGQISSEVPQNLSASRPQDRQFILSSKKLLLSDSGFYLCAWGRDYGYTFGSGTRLTVV.

This clone was recorded only once. The J gene is TRBJ1-2, the V gene TRBV29-1; D unresolved. In germline, CDR1 is SQVTM, CDR2 ANQGSEA. The V and J ends lost 7 bases and 3 bases respectively, with 15 bases between them. There are 13 residues in the CDR3. The CDR3 protein is CSATRGGHYGYTF. CDR3 in DNA: TGCAGCGCCACCCGGGGAGGGCACTATGGCTACACCTTC. Complete variable domain (other parts from reference TRBV29-1 and TRBJ1-2): SAVISQKPSRDICQRGTSLTIQCQVDSQVTMMFWYRQQPGQSLTLIATANQGSEATYESGFVIDKFPISRPNLTFSTLTVSNMSPEDSSIYLCSATRGGHYGYTFGSGTRLTVV.